A single sample gave rise to the 21 T cell receptor beta chains below, sequenced in a study of T cell responses to AZD1222 COVID-19 vaccine. Assay: immunoSEQ multiplex PCR; the TCRdb copy retains only in-frame clones and omits some. This sample carries roughly 150,000 clones, 92% of them seen once, and the ten largest clones take approximately 1.1%. The starting material was peripheral blood, obtained 28 days after the second AZD1222 dose. Source of these receptors: an adult who received the AZD1222 COVID-19 vaccine.

This chain uses TRBV7-9 with TRBJ2-7, with D possibly being TRBD2 (5 bases). The ends were cut back, 5 bases at V and 1 base at J, with 15 bases in the middle. CDR3 length: 15 amino acids. Germline CDR1 SEHNR, CDR2 FQNEAQ (reference sequence). The CDR3 bases are TGTGCCAGCAGCATGGATCTAGCAGGATCCTACGAGCAGTACTTC. It codes for CASSMDLAGSYEQYF.

The rearrangement uses TRBV12-3 or TRBV12-4 and TRBJ2-4; D is unresolved. The CDR3 loop spans 13 amino acids. V was cut by 7 bases and J by 4 bases, with 11 bases left in between. In DNA, the CDR3 is TGTGCCAGCACCATTGGCCGAAAAAACATTCAGTACTTC. This gives the protein CASTIGRKNIQYF.

This chain uses TRBV11-2 with TRBJ1-1; a possible D gene is TRBD1 (6 bases). V lost 6 bases and J lost 5, with 28 bases in between. This CDR3 spans 18 amino acids. Germline CDR1 reads SGHAT; CDR2 reads FQNNGV. CDR3 region: CASRPAYGEGGEGTEAFF. The CDR3 DNA sequence: TGTGCCAGCAGGCCGGCTTACGGCGAGGGGGGCGAAGGGACTGAAGCTTTCTTT.

The chain links TRBV4-2 to TRBJ1-1, with D hard to call. CDR3 length: 12 amino acids. V was shortened by 1 base and J by 5 bases, with 5 bases between the two germline ends. Germline CDR1 reads LGHNA; CDR2 reads YNFKEQ. The CDR3, as DNA: TGTGCCAGCAGCCAAGGGAGGACTGAAGCTTTCTTT. This translates into CASSQGRTEAFF.

The chain links TRBV19 to TRBJ2-2, with TRBD1 matching 12 bases. Germline V gives CDR1 LNHDA, CDR2 SQIVND (reference sequence). V lost 6 bases to trimming and J lost 2 bases; unmatched junction nucleotides: 10. The CDR3 covers 18 residues. DNA of the CDR3: TGTGCCAGTAGGTCCCCGGGACAGGGGGCTTTAAACACCGGGGAGCTGTTTTTT. Its translation is CASRSPGQGALNTGELFF.

The genes are TRBV19 and TRBJ2-1; D gene uncertain. The V and J ends lost 2 bases and 0 bases respectively, with 5 bases between them. Germline loops: CDR1 LNHDA, CDR2 SQIVND (reference sequence). The CDR3 length is 14 residues. CDR3 loop: CASSILSSYNEQFF. The CDR3 DNA follows: TGTGCCAGTAGTATACTGAGCTCCTACAATGAGCAGTTCTTC.

J is TRBJ2-7 and V is TRBV3-1 (or the pseudogene TRBV3-2); TRBD1 or TRBD2 may be the D gene (5 bases each). This CDR3 contains 13 residues. Germline lookup yields CDR1 LGHDT and CDR2 YNNKEL (reference sequence). Trimming pared 4 bases from V and 5 bases from J, leaving 12 bases between. The CDR3: CASSPGPVNEQYF. The CDR3, as DNA: TGTGCCAGCAGCCCGGGACCGGTCAACGAGCAGTACTTC.

The chain links TRBV2 to TRBJ1-1; D gene unclear. The V and J ends lost 4 bases and 5 bases respectively, with 11 bases between them. Germline-derived CDR1 and CDR2 are SNHLY and FYNNEI. This CDR3 has 13 amino acids. The chain's CDR3 is CASSVGSGTEAFF. The CDR3 nucleotides are TGTGCCAGCAGTGTCGGGTCCGGGACTGAAGCTTTCTTT.

The gene calls are TRBV3-1 (or the pseudogene TRBV3-2) and TRBJ1-2, with 8 bases that match TRBD1. The V and J ends lost 0 bases and 4 bases, in that order; junction bases with no gene match: 10. The length of the CDR3 is 17 residues. Germline CDR1 reads LGHDT; CDR2 reads YNNKEL (reference sequence). DNA of the CDR3: TGTGCCAGCAGCCAAGATTATATTAGGCAGGGGGCCTATGGCTACACCTTC. This sequence encodes CASSQDYIRQGAYGYTF.

This chain joins TRBV14 and TRBJ1-2; D remains ambiguous. Germline loops: CDR1 SGHDN, CDR2 FVKESK. CDR3 length: 13 residues. The germline V and J ends were trimmed by 1 base and 7 bases, with 10 bases remaining between them. Here the CDR3 DNA reads TGTGCCAGCAGCCAAGTTCTAGGCTCTGGCTACACCTTC. It specifies CASSQVLGSGYTF.

The chain is built from TRBV6-1 and TRBJ1-1; no definite D call. Germline values: CDR1 MNHNS, CDR2 SASEGT. The CDR3 spans 13 residues. Trimming took 3 bases from V and 4 from J, leaving 9 bases between them. CDR3 bases: TGTGCCAGCAGTGAGGGAACGGGCACTGAAGCTTTCTTT. Protein product: CASSEGTGTEAFF.

This clone has a single count. The V call is TRBV5-1, the J call TRBJ1-1, with D unclear. Trimming stripped 4 bases from V and 1 base from J, with 11 bases between. There are 14 residues in the CDR3. Germline CDR1 reads SGHRS; CDR2 reads YFSETQ. For the CDR3, the DNA is TGCGCCAGCAGCCCGCCCTATGGGAACACTGAAGCTTTCTTT. It encodes CASSPPYGNTEAFF.

This clone has just one count. The rearrangement links TRBV4-1 to TRBJ1-1; D is unclear. Trimming took off 6 bases at V and 0 bases at J, with 8 bases between the two ends. The CDR3 has 13 residues. Per germline, CDR1 MGHRA and CDR2 YSYEKL. The DNA of the CDR3 is TGCGCCAGCAGAGGCACTGTGAACACTGAAGCTTTCTTT. Amino acid sequence: CASRGTVNTEAFF.

The rearrangement links TRBV10-3 to TRBJ2-3; 15 bases line up with TRBD2. The CDR3 sequence is 18 residues long. The V and J ends lost 4 bases and 7 bases, in that order; junction bases with no gene match: 12. Germline lookup yields CDR1 ENHRY and CDR2 SYGVKD. The CDR3 loop is CAISGEEPGLAGGNTQYF. For the CDR3, the DNA is TGTGCCATCAGTGGGGAGGAACCGGGACTAGCGGGGGGAAATACGCAGTATTTT.

As to this clone: Different DNA sequences within this sample yield the same CDR3. J is TRBJ1-1 and V is TRBV4-1; D is undetermined. Germline V gene data show CDR1 as MGHRA and CDR2 as YSYEKL. Deletions cut 1 base from V and 4 bases from J, with 10 bases between. The CDR3 runs 14 residues. The chain's CDR3 is CASSQALGGTEAFF. In nucleotides, the CDR3 is TGCGCCAGCAGCCAAGCTTTGGGAGGCACTGAAGCTTTCTTT.

This chain links TRBV4-1 with TRBJ2-1; 7 nucleotides align to TRBD2. CDR1 MGHRA and CDR2 YSYEKL come from the germline V gene. The V and J ends lost 1 base and 9 bases, in that order; junction bases with no gene match: 18. This CDR3 is 18 amino acids long. CDR3 sequence reads: CASSQGAVYGGVVSEQFF. CDR3 sequence (DNA): TGCGCCAGCAGCCAAGGGGCAGTTTATGGGGGGGTTGTCAGTGAGCAGTTCTTC.

V usage is TRBV5-5 and J usage is TRBJ2-7, with D maybe TRBD1 (5 bases). From germline, CDR1 is SGHKS and CDR2 YYEKEE (reference sequence). The CDR3 runs to 16 residues. V was clipped by 0 bases and J by 1 base, with 14 bases between them. CDR3 loop: CASSLAGPQISYEQYF. CDR3 nucleotide sequence: TGTGCCAGCAGCTTGGCAGGGCCCCAAATATCCTACGAGCAGTACTTC.

The chain combines TRBV7-3 with TRBJ1-5, with D uncertain. Per germline, CDR1 SGHTA and CDR2 FQGTGA. The CDR3 consists of 9 residues. Deletions cut 8 bases from V and 6 bases from J, with 2 bases between. In nucleotides, the CDR3 is TGTGCCAGCGGTCAGCCCCAGCATTTT. This sequence encodes CASGQPQHF.

The chain uses TRBV6-6 and TRBJ1-4; D is ambiguous. The CDR3 has 14 amino acids. Germline CDR1 reads MNHNY; CDR2 reads SVGAGI (reference sequence). The V and J ends lost 5 bases and 5 bases respectively, with 12 bases between them. The CDR3 is CASSLLTDNEKLFF. The CDR3 nucleotides read TGTGCCAGCAGTCTGCTGACGGACAATGAAAAACTGTTTTTT.

The rearrangement links TRBV5-4 to TRBJ2-5, with TRBD1 as a possible D gene (5 bases). Germline V lookup: CDR1 SGHNT, CDR2 YYREEE (reference sequence). CDR3 length: 14 residues. The V end was cut by 4 bases, the J end by 5 bases, with 15 bases between. CDR3 bases: TGTGCCAGCAGCCAGGTCCAGGGTGCTGAGACCCAGTACTTC. This gives the protein CASSQVQGAETQYF. Variable domain in full (rest from reference TRBV5-4 and TRBJ2-5): ETGVTQSPTHLIKTRGQQVTLRCSSQSGHNTVSWYQQALGQGPQFIFQYYREEENGRGNFPPRFSGLQFPNYSSELNVNALELDDSALYLCASSQVQGAETQYFGPGTRLLVL.

The genes are TRBV4-1 and TRBJ1-2; D unclear. Germline V lookup: CDR1 MGHRA, CDR2 YSYEKL. V shed 2 bases and J shed 0 bases, with 4 bases lying between them. The CDR3 has 13 amino acids. Here the CDR3 reads CASSQSSNYGYTF. The CDR3 DNA reads as TGCGCCAGCAGCCAATCTTCTAACTATGGCTACACCTTC.